The 20 T cell receptor beta chains below come from one sample, sequenced in a study of blood T cell repertoires in COVID-19 (dated by TCRdb to about 2020). Library generation was performed with the immunoSEQ multiplex PCR assay. Held by TCRdb, this immuneACCESS table contains in-frame sequences only and omits some clones. Under half of the omission traces to an unresolved V gene where checked; the cause of the rest is unknown. The sample table lists approximately 35,000 clones, 90% to 95% of them with a count of one. The ten largest clones capture about 13% of the sample. Sequencing was carried out using peripheral blood. The receptors come from a human donor in a cohort sampled during active COVID-19.

J is TRBJ2-1 and V is TRBV7-3; TRBD2 aligns across 7 bases. This CDR3 contains 15 residues. Trimming cost V 5 bases and J 8 bases; bases outside gene matches: 12. Germline assignment: CDR1 SGHTA and CDR2 FQGTGA. The CDR3 loop is CASSLGAGRFYEQFF. As DNA, the CDR3 is TGTGCCAGCAGCCTTGGAGCGGGGCGATTCTATGAGCAGTTCTTC.

The chain recombines TRBV7-2 with TRBJ2-7, with 8 bases identical to TRBD1. The J segment lost 5 bases and the V segment lost 2 bases, leaving 5 bases of the junction unmatched. The CDR3 spans 14 residues. The germline V gene has CDR1 SGHTA and CDR2 FQGNSA. CDR3 DNA: TGTGCCAGCAGCTTAAGTGCAGGGGGCGACGAGCAGTACTTC. Its protein product is CASSLSAGGDEQYF.

Comments on this clone: Different DNA sequences within this sample yield the same CDR3. In nucleotides, the CDR3 is TGTGCCAGCGCTCAGCGGAGCCTGGATACGCAGTATTTT. Translation: CASAQRSLDTQYF. This chain joins TRBV6-5 and TRBJ2-3; D is perhaps TRBD2 (5 bases). Germline CDR1 reads MNHEY; CDR2 reads SVGAGI. Trimming cost V 8 bases and J 6 bases, with 15 bases left between them. The CDR3 has 13 residues.

This clone showed up just once. The chain carries TRBV6-5 and TRBJ1-5, with TRBD1 matching 7 bases. Trimming took 7 bases from V and 0 from J; bases not matched to a gene: 6. The CDR3 spans 15 residues. Germline assignment: CDR1 MNHEY and CDR2 SVGAGI. CDR3 in amino acids: CASNPDRNSNQPQHF. The CDR3 DNA sequence: TGTGCCAGCAACCCGGACAGGAATAGCAATCAGCCCCAGCATTTT.

The V call is TRBV7-6, the J call TRBJ2-3; perhaps TRBD2 as D (6 bases). The V gene lost 2 bases and the J gene lost 1 base, with 19 bases spanning the gap. This CDR3 contains 18 residues. Germline CDR1 SGHVS, CDR2 FNYEAQ. Here the CDR3 DNA reads TGTGCCAGCAGCTTATCAGGGTTGGGGGAGCGGGGCACAGATACGCAGTATTTT. Protein product: CASSLSGLGERGTDTQYF.

The gene calls are TRBV7-9 and TRBJ2-2; TRBD1 aligns across 8 bases. Looked up from germline, CDR1 is SEHNR and CDR2 is FQNEAQ (reference sequence). CDR3 length equals 18 residues. Trimming cost V 1 base and J 0 bases; bases outside gene matches: 7. This CDR3 is CASSLEPGGMANTGELFF. CDR3 DNA: TGTGCCAGCAGCTTAGAGCCAGGGGGCATGGCGAACACCGGGGAGCTGTTTTTT. The complete variable domain, with remaining parts taken from reference TRBV7-9 and TRBJ2-2, reads DTGVSQNPRHKITKRGQNVTFRCDPISEHNRLYWYRQTLGQGPEFLTYFQNEAQLEKSRLLSDRFSAERPKGSFSTLEIQRTEQGDSAMYLCASSLEPGGMANTGELFFGEGSRLTVL.

The rearrangement joins TRBV27 to TRBJ2-1; D uncertain. The V gene lost 8 bases and the J gene lost 7 bases, with 15 bases spanning the gap. CDR1 MNHEY and CDR2 SMNVEV come from the germline V gene (reference sequence). This CDR3 is built from 13 residues. The CDR3 protein is CASFRGAGNEQFF. In DNA form, the CDR3 reads TGTGCCAGCTTTCGCGGAGCTGGGAATGAGCAGTTCTTC.

The chain carries TRBV7-3 and TRBJ2-1; TRBD2 agrees at 7 bases. Germline V gene lookup returns CDR1 SGHTA and CDR2 FQGTGA. V shed 5 bases, J shed 2 bases, and the junction held 9 bases outside the gene matches. This CDR3 comprises 16 residues. The CDR3 coding sequence is TGTGCCAGCAGCCCCAGCAGCGGGGATACCTACAATGAGCAGTTCTTC. Translation: CASSPSSGDTYNEQFF.

The chain carries TRBV11-3 and TRBJ2-1, with 12 bases that match TRBD2. The length of the CDR3 is 15 residues. V shed 8 bases and J 8 bases; nucleotides not matched to a gene: 10. From germline, CDR1 is SGHNT and CDR2 YENEEA. The DNA of the CDR3 is TGTGCCAGCCAACTAGCGGGAGGATATAGTGATGAGCAGTTCTTC. This sequence encodes CASQLAGGYSDEQFF.

This chain connects TRBV19 to TRBJ1-5, with 9 positions matching TRBD1. The V and J ends lost 6 bases and 1 base, in that order; junction bases with no gene match: 4. Germline-derived CDR1 and CDR2 are LNHDA and SQIVND (reference sequence). CDR3 length: 15 amino acids. CDR3 in amino acids: CASRGTGGSNQPQHF. The CDR3 nucleotides read TGTGCCAGTAGGGGTACAGGGGGCAGCAATCAGCCCCAGCATTTT.

The V call is TRBV2, the J call TRBJ1-2; 9 nucleotides align to TRBD1. The CDR3 extends over 14 amino acids. The germline V gene encodes CDR1 SNHLY and CDR2 FYNNEI. Germline trimming cut 4 bases from V and 14 bases from J; bases unmatched to any gene: 14. DNA for the CDR3: TGTGCCAGCAGTGGTAGAAACAGGGGGCCGCCGATGACCTTC. This codes for CASSGRNRGPPMTF.

The V gene is TRBV11-2, the J gene TRBJ1-4; 8 bases align to TRBD1. Trimming cost V 2 bases and J 8 bases; bases outside gene matches: 7. This CDR3 is 15 amino acids long. Germline V lookup: CDR1 SGHAT, CDR2 FQNNGV. DNA for the CDR3: TGTGCCAGCAGCTTATCAGGGGGCTTTCGCGAAAAACTGTTTTTT. Its protein product is CASSLSGGFREKLFF.

J is TRBJ2-5 and V is TRBV28; TRBD2 might be the D (6 bases). Germline V gene sequence: CDR1 MDHEN, CDR2 SYDVKM. The CDR3 has 14 amino acids. V was pared by 2 bases and J by 2 bases, with 9 bases between. The CDR3 DNA reads TGTGCCAGCAGTTTAGCGGGGCCTCAAGAGACCCAGTACTTC. Protein product: CASSLAGPQETQYF.

The rearrangement joins TRBV4-1 to TRBJ1-5, with TRBD1 matching over 8 bases. Trimming cost V 4 bases and J 5 bases; bases outside gene matches: 7. CDR1 and CDR2 from the germline V gene are MGHRA and YSYEKL. The CDR3 contains 15 residues. CDR3 nucleotides: TGCGCCAGCAGCCGCGGGGACAGGAAGGATCAGCCCCAGCATTTT. Translation: CASSRGDRKDQPQHF.

The chain combines TRBV30 with TRBJ2-6; unclear D gene. CDR3 size: 13 residues. With 0 bases removed from V and 3 bases from J, the gap between germline ends came to 3 bases. Germline lookup yields CDR1 GTSNPN and CDR2 SVGIG (reference sequence). CDR3 residues: CAWSVFGANVLTF. The CDR3 DNA reads TGTGCCTGGAGTGTCTTTGGGGCCAACGTCCTGACTTTC.

The V call is TRBV19, the J call TRBJ1-2; 7 nucleotides match TRBD1. Germline CDR1 LNHDA, CDR2 SQIVND (reference sequence). This CDR3 spans 19 amino acids. With 6 bases clipped from V and 0 bases from J, the junction kept 19 bases outside the gene matches. The CDR3 protein is CASRPRRATGPLTNYGYTF. The CDR3 nucleotides are TGTGCCAGTAGGCCACGTCGGGCGACAGGGCCCCTCACTAACTATGGCTACACCTTC.

CDR3 residues: CASSISGAYEQYF. The DNA of the CDR3 is TGTGCCAGTAGTATCAGTGGAGCTTACGAGCAGTACTTC. The chain uses TRBV19 and TRBJ2-7; D remains ambiguous. Per germline, CDR1 LNHDA and CDR2 SQIVND (reference sequence). This CDR3 is 13 amino acids long. Trimming removed 3 bases at V and 4 bases at J, with 10 bases between.

The rearrangement uses TRBV6-5 and TRBJ2-2; the D gene is possibly TRBD1 (6 bases). Looked up from germline, CDR1 is MNHEY and CDR2 is SVGAGI. The CDR3 length is 15 residues. Between the trimmed V and J ends, which lost 6 bases and 0 bases, there was a span of 11 bases. The DNA for the CDR3 is TGTGCCAGCAGGCCCGGGACAACGAACACCGGGGAGCTGTTTTTT. Its protein is CASRPGTTNTGELFF.

This chain joins TRBV5-1 and TRBJ1-3; TRBD1 aligns across 10 bases. The CDR3 runs to 14 residues. The junction had 5 bases not matched to a gene; V was cut back by 4 bases and J by 7 bases. The germline V gene encodes CDR1 SGHRS and CDR2 YFSETQ. The CDR3 loop reads CASSQMTGGNTIYF. In DNA form, the CDR3 reads TGCGCCAGCAGCCAGATGACAGGGGGCAACACCATATATTTT.

The chain joins TRBV19 to TRBJ2-7; 10 nucleotides agree with TRBD1. Germline V gives CDR1 LNHDA, CDR2 SQIVND (reference sequence). The CDR3 contains 15 residues. V lost 6 bases to trimming and J lost 3 bases; unmatched junction nucleotides: 8. The CDR3 nucleotides are TGTGCCAGTAGCAGGGACAGGGGACCCTACTACGAGCAGTACTTC. Its translation: CASSRDRGPYYEQYF.